A single sample is the source of the 20 T cell receptor beta chains below, sequenced in a study of blood T cell repertoires in COVID-19. Measured with immunoSEQ multiplex PCR; TCRdb has only the in-frame clones, and not every one. This table holds 150,000 to 200,000 clones, roughly 90% found once. Sequenced input: peripheral blood. All receptors derive from a young man with acute or convalescent COVID-19.

The chain couples TRBV19 to TRBJ1-2; TRBD1 matches at 10 bases. CDR1 is LNHDA and CDR2 is SQIVND in the germline V gene (reference sequence). The CDR3 is 13 amino acids. With 2 bases clipped from V and 8 bases from J, the junction kept 2 bases outside the gene matches. The CDR3 reads CASSIMTGGGYTF. The CDR3 DNA sequence: TGTGCCAGTAGTATAATGACAGGGGGCGGCTACACCTTC.

This sequence joins TRBV5-1 and TRBJ2-1; 8 nucleotides line up with TRBD2. The CDR3 extends over 15 amino acids. V trimming: 3 bases; J trimming: 3 bases; junction bases outside the gene matches: 5. Germline V gene data show CDR1 as SGHRS and CDR2 as YFSETQ. The chain's CDR3 is CASSSGGVLYNEQFF. In DNA form, the CDR3 reads TGCGCCAGCAGCTCCGGGGGGGTTCTCTACAATGAGCAGTTCTTC. The full variable domain, in which reference TRBV5-1 and TRBJ2-1 provide the parts outside the CDR3, is KAGVTQTPRYLIKTRGQQVTLSCSPISGHRSVSWYQQTPGQGLQFLFEYFSETQRNKGNFPGRFSGRQFSNSRSEMNVSTLELGDSALYLCASSSGGVLYNEQFFGPGTRLTVL.

The chain is built from TRBV19 and TRBJ1-6; no clear D. CDR1 is LNHDA and CDR2 is SQIVND in the germline V gene (reference sequence). The V and J ends lost 5 bases and 9 bases respectively, with 17 bases between them. The CDR3 covers 15 residues. CDR3 residues: CASSSARLGGSPLHF. In nucleotides, the CDR3 is TGTGCCAGTAGTTCGGCGAGACTAGGCGGTTCACCCCTCCACTTT.

V is TRBV12-5 and J is TRBJ1-5; D ambiguous. Germline CDR1 and CDR2: LGHNT and FRNRAP. Trimming removed 4 bases at V and 3 bases at J, with 10 bases between. This CDR3 has 14 amino acids. The CDR3 region has the DNA TGTGCTAGTGGTTCCTTGTCAGACAATCAGCCCCAGCATTTT. This sequence encodes CASGSLSDNQPQHF.

The chain employs TRBV11-2 and TRBJ2-2, with D maybe TRBD2 (6 bases). V was clipped by 6 bases and J by 6 bases, with 23 bases between them. The CDR3 consists of 17 residues. Germline V lookup: CDR1 SGHAT, CDR2 FQNNGV. In DNA, the CDR3 is TGTGCCAGCAGGGCACGAGCCCCGCGGGGAGAGTCCGGGGAGCTGTTTTTT. As protein: CASRARAPRGESGELFF. The whole variable domain, filled in from reference TRBV11-2 and TRBJ2-2, reads EAGVAQSPRYKIIEKRQSVAFWCNPISGHATLYWYQQILGQGPKLLIQFQNNGVVDDSQLPKDRFSAERLKGVDSTLKIQPAKLEDSAVYLCASRARAPRGESGELFFGEGSRLTVL.

This clone appeared a few times. Other DNA variants within this sample encode the same CDR3. The V gene is TRBV10-3, the J gene TRBJ1-2; 11 nucleotides match TRBD1. V was clipped by 3 bases and J by 6 bases; unmatched bases: 3. Germline V gene data show CDR1 as ENHRY and CDR2 as SYGVKD. The CDR3 covers 14 residues. The CDR3 is CAISDKGQGDGYTF. DNA for the CDR3: TGTGCCATCAGTGACAAGGGACAGGGGGATGGCTACACCTTC.

This chain links TRBV29-1 with TRBJ2-7; no firm D call. The CDR3 is 13 amino acids. Germline CDR1 SQVTM, CDR2 ANQGSEA. V was pared by 0 bases and J by 2 bases, with 8 bases between. The CDR3 DNA follows: TGCAGCGTTGAAGATTCTATAACCTACGAGCAGTACTTC. Protein: CSVEDSITYEQYF.

This clone came up once. This chain links TRBV5-1 with TRBJ2-2; TRBD2 aligns across 12 bases. J gave up 0 bases and V 1 base, and 10 bases lay outside the gene matches. From germline, CDR1 is SGHRS and CDR2 YFSETQ. The CDR3 is 20 amino acids. Here the CDR3 reads CASSLSLLAGGPTNTGELFF. CDR3 nucleotides: TGCGCCAGCAGCTTGTCCCTACTAGCGGGAGGACCGACGAACACCGGGGAGCTGTTTTTT.

V is TRBV24-1 and J is TRBJ1-1, with D perhaps TRBD1 (6 bases). Germline loops: CDR1 KGHDR, CDR2 SFDVKD. Trimming stripped 9 bases from V and 0 bases from J, with 13 bases between. The CDR3 is 14 residues long. The CDR3 DNA follows: TGTGCCACCTGGCCGGGACACCTGAACACTGAAGCTTTCTTT. Residues: CATWPGHLNTEAFF.

The V gene is TRBV7-2, the J gene TRBJ1-2; 7 bases match TRBD1. The CDR3 extends over 13 amino acids. CDR1 is SGHTA, CDR2 FQGNSA, per germline. J gave up 8 bases and V 2 bases, and 5 bases lay outside the gene matches. In DNA form, the CDR3 reads TGTGCCAGCAGCTTACGGGACAGTGGGGGCTACACCTTC. It codes for CASSLRDSGGYTF.

V and J are TRBV6-6 and TRBJ1-3; D not certain. Germline assignment: CDR1 MNHNY and CDR2 SVGAGI (reference sequence). V was trimmed by 6 bases and J by 2 bases, leaving 17 bases between them. The CDR3 extends over 16 amino acids. The CDR3 protein is CASRTPGGSAGNTIYF. The DNA for the CDR3 is TGTGCCAGCAGGACCCCCGGAGGCAGTGCTGGAAACACCATATATTTT.

The chain carries TRBV19 and TRBJ1-5; 8 bases align to TRBD1. Germline CDR1 LNHDA, CDR2 SQIVND (reference sequence). The V and J ends lost 7 bases and 3 bases, in that order; junction bases with no gene match: 2. The CDR3 contains 13 residues. CDR3 amino acids: CASKDRVNQPQHF. The CDR3 nucleotides read TGTGCCAGTAAGGACAGGGTCAATCAGCCCCAGCATTTT.

V gene TRBV7-9 combines with J gene TRBJ1-5; the D is unclear. The CDR3 runs 15 residues. CDR1 SEHNR and CDR2 FQNEAQ come from the germline V gene (reference sequence). Trimming removed 5 bases at V and 3 bases at J, with 14 bases between. In DNA, the CDR3 is TGTGCCAGCAGCCGGACCTTGGGAGACAATCAGCCCCAGCATTTT. Translating it yields CASSRTLGDNQPQHF.

The rearrangement joins TRBV3-1 (or the pseudogene TRBV3-2) to TRBJ2-7; D is undetermined. The germline V and J ends were trimmed by 0 bases and 6 bases, with 6 bases remaining between them. The CDR3 has 12 amino acids. CDR1 is LGHDT and CDR2 is YNNKEL in the germline V gene (reference sequence). The CDR3 sequence is CASSQDEAEQYF. The CDR3 DNA sequence: TGTGCCAGCAGCCAAGACGAAGCCGAGCAGTACTTC.

The rearrangement joins TRBV19 to TRBJ1-2; tentative D call: TRBD1 (6 bases). The germline gives CDR1 LNHDA, CDR2 SQIVND (reference sequence). The V gene lost 4 bases and the J gene lost 4 bases, with 13 bases spanning the gap. The CDR3 covers 14 residues. CDR3 region: CASSKGHEVYGYTF. The DNA for the CDR3 is TGTGCCAGTAGTAAGGGACACGAGGTCTATGGCTACACCTTC.

This clone came up once. This chain's CDR3 is CASSYSTGGDNQPQHF. The CDR3 region has the DNA TGTGCCAGCAGTTATTCTACAGGGGGCGATAATCAGCCCCAGCATTTT. The V gene is TRBV6-2 or TRBV6-3, the J gene TRBJ1-5; TRBD1 matches 9 bases. The germline gives CDR1 MNHEY, CDR2 SVGEGT. The ends lost 3 bases at V and 4 bases at J; junction bases unmatched: 7. CDR3 length: 16 residues.

This clone turned up a few times. The rearrangement links TRBV9 to TRBJ2-7; the match to TRBD2 covers 8 bases. Trimming cost V 4 bases and J 2 bases; bases outside gene matches: 8. CDR1 is SGDLS and CDR2 is YYNGEE in the germline V gene. This CDR3 spans 15 amino acids. CDR3: CASSSGRGGPYEQYF. The CDR3 DNA reads TGTGCCAGCAGCTCCGGGAGGGGAGGGCCCTACGAGCAGTACTTC.

This chain links TRBV19 with TRBJ2-5; TRBD2 is a possible D gene (6 bases). This CDR3 is built from 13 residues. The germline V gene has CDR1 LNHDA and CDR2 SQIVND (reference sequence). Trimming stripped 6 bases from V and 4 bases from J, with 12 bases between. CDR3 region: CASRQLGGETQYF. CDR3 sequence (DNA): TGTGCCAGTAGACAACTGGGGGGAGAGACCCAGTACTTC.

The V and J genes are TRBV5-1 and TRBJ2-7; perhaps TRBD1 as D (6 bases). Per germline, CDR1 SGHRS and CDR2 YFSETQ. CDR3 length equals 18 residues. V lost 0 bases to trimming and J lost 5 bases, with 24 bases between them. In DNA, the CDR3 is TGCGCCAGCAGCTTGGCCTTAATTCCGGGACAAGTTTCCCACGAGCAGTACTTC. Its translation: CASSLALIPGQVSHEQYF.

The chain uses TRBV7-9 and TRBJ2-1, with 7 bases lining up with TRBD2. Trimming took 5 bases from V and 2 from J; bases not matched to a gene: 9. Germline CDR1 reads SEHNR; CDR2 reads FQNEAQ (reference sequence). The CDR3 has 16 amino acids. Here the CDR3 reads CASSLSGLAAYNEQFF. The CDR3 bases are TGTGCCAGCAGCCTAAGTGGGCTAGCGGCCTACAATGAGCAGTTCTTC.